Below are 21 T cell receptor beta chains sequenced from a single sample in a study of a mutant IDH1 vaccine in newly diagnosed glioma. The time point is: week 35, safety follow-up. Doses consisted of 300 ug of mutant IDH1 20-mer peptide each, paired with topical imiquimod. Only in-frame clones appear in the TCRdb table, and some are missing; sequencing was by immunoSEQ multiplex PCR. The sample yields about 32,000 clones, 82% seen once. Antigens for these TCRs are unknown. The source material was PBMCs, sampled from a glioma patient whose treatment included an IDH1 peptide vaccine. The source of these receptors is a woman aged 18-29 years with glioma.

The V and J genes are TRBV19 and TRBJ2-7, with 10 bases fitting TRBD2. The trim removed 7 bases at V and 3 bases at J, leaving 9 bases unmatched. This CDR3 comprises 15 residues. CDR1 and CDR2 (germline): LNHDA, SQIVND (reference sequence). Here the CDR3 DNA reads TGTGCCAGTACAAACGGAGCGGGAGGGATCTACGAGCAGTACTTC. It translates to CASTNGAGGIYEQYF.

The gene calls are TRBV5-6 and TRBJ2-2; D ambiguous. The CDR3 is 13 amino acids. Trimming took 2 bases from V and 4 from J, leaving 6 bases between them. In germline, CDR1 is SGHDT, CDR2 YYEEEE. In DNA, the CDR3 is TGTGCCAGCAGCTTACATGTCACCGGGGAGCTGTTTTTT. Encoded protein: CASSLHVTGELFF.

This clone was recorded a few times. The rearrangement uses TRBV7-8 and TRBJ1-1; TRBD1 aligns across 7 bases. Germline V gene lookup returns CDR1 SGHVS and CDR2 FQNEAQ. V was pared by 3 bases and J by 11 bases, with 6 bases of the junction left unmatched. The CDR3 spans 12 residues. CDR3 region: CASSFLDRQAFF. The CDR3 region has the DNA TGTGCCAGCAGCTTTTTGGACAGGCAGGCTTTCTTT.

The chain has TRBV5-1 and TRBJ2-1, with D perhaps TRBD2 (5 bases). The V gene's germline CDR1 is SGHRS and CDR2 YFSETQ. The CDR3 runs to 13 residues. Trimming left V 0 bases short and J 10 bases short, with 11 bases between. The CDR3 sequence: CASSLGGLGEQFF. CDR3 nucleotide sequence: TGCGCCAGCAGCTTGGGAGGGCTTGGGGAGCAGTTCTTC.

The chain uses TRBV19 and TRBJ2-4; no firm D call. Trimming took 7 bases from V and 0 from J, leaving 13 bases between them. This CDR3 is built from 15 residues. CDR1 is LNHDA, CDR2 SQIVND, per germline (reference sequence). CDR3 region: CASKDRTLAKNIQYF. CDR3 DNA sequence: TGTGCCAGTAAAGACCGTACATTAGCCAAAAACATTCAGTACTTC.

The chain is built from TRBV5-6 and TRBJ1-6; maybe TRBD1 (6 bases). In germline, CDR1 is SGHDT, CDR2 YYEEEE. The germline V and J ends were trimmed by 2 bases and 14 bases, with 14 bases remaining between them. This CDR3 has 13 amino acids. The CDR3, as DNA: TGTGCCAGCAGCTTCGGGGGCCTTGAAACCCTCCACTTT. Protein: CASSFGGLETLHF.

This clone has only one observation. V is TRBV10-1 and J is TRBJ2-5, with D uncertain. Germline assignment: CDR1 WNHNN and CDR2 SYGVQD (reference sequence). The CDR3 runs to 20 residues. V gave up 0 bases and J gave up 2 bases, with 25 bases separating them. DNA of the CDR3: TGCGCCAGCAGTGAGTCGTGTGGGCGCCCGACCGGACGGTTTCAAGAGACCCAGTACTTC. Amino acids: CASSESCGRPTGRFQETQYF.

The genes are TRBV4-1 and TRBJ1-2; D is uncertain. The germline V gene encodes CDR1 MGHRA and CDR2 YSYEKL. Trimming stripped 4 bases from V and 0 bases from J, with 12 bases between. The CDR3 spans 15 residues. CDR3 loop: CASSLTDTANYGYTF. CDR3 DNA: TGCGCCAGCAGCCTAACTGACACAGCTAACTATGGCTACACCTTC.

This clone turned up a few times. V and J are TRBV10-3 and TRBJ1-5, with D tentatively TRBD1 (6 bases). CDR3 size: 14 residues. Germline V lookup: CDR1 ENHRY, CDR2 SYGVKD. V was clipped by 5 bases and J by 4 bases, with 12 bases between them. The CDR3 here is CAISPGQSNQPQHF. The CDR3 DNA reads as TGTGCCATCAGTCCGGGACAAAGTAATCAGCCCCAGCATTTT.

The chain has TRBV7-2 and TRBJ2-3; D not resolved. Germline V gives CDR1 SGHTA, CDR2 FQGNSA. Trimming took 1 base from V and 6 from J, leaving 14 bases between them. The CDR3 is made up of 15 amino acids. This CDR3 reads CASSLGPTASDTQYF. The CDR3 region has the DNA TGTGCCAGCAGCTTAGGCCCGACCGCCTCGGATACGCAGTATTTT. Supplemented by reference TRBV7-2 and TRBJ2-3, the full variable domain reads GAGVSQSPSNKVTEKGKDVELRCDPISGHTALYWYRQSLGQGLEFLIYFQGNSAPDKSGLPSDRFSAERTGGSVSTLTIQRTQQEDSAVYLCASSLGPTASDTQYFGPGTRLTVL.

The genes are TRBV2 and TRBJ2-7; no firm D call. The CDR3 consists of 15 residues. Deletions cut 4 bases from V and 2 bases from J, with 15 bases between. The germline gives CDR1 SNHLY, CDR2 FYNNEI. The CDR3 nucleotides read TGTGCCAGCAGTGTACGTACAACCGACCCCTACGAGCAGTACTTC. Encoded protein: CASSVRTTDPYEQYF.

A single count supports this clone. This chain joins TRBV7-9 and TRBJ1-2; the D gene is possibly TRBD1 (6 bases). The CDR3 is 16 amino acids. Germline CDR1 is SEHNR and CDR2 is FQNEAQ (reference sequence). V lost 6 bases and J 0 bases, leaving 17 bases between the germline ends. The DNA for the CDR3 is TGTGCCAGCAGTCCGGGGCTGGGGGCGACTAACTATGGCTACACCTTC. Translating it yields CASSPGLGATNYGYTF. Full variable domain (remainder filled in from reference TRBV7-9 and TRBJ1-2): DTGVSQNPRHKITKRGQNVTFRCDPISEHNRLYWYRQTLGQGPEFLTYFQNEAQLEKSRLLSDRFSAERPKGSFSTLEIQRTEQGDSAMYLCASSPGLGATNYGYTFGSGTRLTVV.

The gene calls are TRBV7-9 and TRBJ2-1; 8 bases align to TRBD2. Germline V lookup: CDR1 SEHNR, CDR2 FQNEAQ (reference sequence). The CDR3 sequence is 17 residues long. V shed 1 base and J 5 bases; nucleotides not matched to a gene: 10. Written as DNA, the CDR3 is TGTGCCAGCAGCTTAGTGTCTTTCGGGGGGGCCAACAATGAGCAGTTCTTC. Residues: CASSLVSFGGANNEQFF.

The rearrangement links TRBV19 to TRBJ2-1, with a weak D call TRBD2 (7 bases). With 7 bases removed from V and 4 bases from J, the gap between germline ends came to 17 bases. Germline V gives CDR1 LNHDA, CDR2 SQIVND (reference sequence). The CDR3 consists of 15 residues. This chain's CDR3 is CASKGGGGPYNEQFF. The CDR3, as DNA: TGTGCCAGTAAGGGGGGCGGGGGCCCTTACAATGAGCAGTTCTTC.

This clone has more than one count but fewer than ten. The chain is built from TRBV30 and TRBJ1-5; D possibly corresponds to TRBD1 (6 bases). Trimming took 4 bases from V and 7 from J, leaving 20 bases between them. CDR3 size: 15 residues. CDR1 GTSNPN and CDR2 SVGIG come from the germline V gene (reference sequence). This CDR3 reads CAWKSKGGGPQPQHF. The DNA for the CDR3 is TGTGCCTGGAAATCTAAGGGGGGGGGCCCGCAGCCCCAGCATTTT.

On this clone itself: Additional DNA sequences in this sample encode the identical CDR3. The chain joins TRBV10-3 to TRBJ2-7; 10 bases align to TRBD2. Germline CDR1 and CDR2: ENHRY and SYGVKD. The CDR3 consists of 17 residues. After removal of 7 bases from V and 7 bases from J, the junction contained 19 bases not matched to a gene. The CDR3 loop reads CAIISAKLAGKRNEQYF. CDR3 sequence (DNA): TGTGCCATCATATCGGCTAAACTAGCGGGAAAAAGGAATGAGCAGTACTTC.

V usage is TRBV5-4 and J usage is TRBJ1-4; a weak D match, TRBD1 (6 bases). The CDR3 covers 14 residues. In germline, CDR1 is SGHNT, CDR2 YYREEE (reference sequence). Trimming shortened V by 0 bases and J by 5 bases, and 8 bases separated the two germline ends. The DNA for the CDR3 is TGTGCCAGCAGCTTGGGGGGGGCCAATGAAAAACTGTTTTTT. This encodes CASSLGGANEKLFF. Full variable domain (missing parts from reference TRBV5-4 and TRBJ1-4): ETGVTQSPTHLIKTRGQQVTLRCSSQSGHNTVSWYQQALGQGPQFIFQYYREEENGRGNFPPRFSGLQFPNYSSELNVNALELDDSALYLCASSLGGANEKLFFGSGTQLSVL.

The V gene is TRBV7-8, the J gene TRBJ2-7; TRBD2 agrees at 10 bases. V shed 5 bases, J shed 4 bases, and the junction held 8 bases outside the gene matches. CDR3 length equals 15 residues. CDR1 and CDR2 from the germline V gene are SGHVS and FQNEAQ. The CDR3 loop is CASSPWASGGYEQYF. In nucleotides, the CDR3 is TGTGCCAGCAGCCCGTGGGCTAGCGGGGGATACGAGCAGTACTTC.

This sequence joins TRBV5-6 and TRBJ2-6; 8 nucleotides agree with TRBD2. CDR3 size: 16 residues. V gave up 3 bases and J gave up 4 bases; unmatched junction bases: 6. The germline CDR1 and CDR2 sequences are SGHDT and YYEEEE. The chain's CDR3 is CASSSGGGAGANVLTF. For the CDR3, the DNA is TGTGCCAGCAGCTCGGGGGGGGGCGCCGGGGCCAACGTCCTGACTTTC.

CDR3 nucleotide sequence: TGCGCCAGCAGCCAAGATGGGCAGAGAGCCGGGGAGCTGTTTTTT. Protein product: CASSQDGQRAGELFF. V and J are TRBV4-1 and TRBJ2-2; D not certain. V dropped 0 bases and J dropped 6 bases, with 11 bases sitting between them. Germline CDR1 reads MGHRA; CDR2 reads YSYEKL. The CDR3 spans 15 residues.

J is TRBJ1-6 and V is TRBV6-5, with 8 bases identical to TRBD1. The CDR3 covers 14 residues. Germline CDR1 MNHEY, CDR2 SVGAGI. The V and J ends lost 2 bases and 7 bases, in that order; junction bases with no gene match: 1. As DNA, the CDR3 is TGTGCCAGCAGTTACACAGGGGGAAATTCACCCCTCCACTTT. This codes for CASSYTGGNSPLHF.